This T cell receptor (beta chain) stems from a study of neurological immune-mediated disorders. This clonotype turned up a few times. Antigen specificity is unknown. Study-wide results and limits: HTLV-1-associated myelopathy led in TCR clonal expansion, while multiple sclerosis ranked lowest, below healthy controls.

The time point denotes: longitudinal time-point 2. The unsorted libraries were produced from 2 million PBMCs held at -80 C. Synthesis of cDNA was carried out by template-switch 5'RACE. The reaction used 10-nucleotide random UMIs. TCRdb passed the 5' RACE reads through MiXCR, listing each CDR3 protein once. Counted here are 100,000 or so distinct CDR3 sequences, about 13% occurring once; the ten biggest clones make up 5%. CDR1 KGHSH and CDR2 LQKENI come from the germline V gene. This CDR3 has 15 residues. Between the trimmed V and J ends, which lost 6 bases and 0 bases, there was a span of 13 bases. The chain links TRBV18 to TRBJ2-3, with TRBD2 as a possible D gene (5 bases). This clonotype was sampled from a female donor with HTLV-1-associated myelopathy (HAM/TSP). The source material was PBMCs. The DNA of the CDR3 is TGTGCCAGCTCCCGTAGCGCCTTAAGCACAGATACGCAGTATTTT. Translating it yields CASSRSALSTDTQYF.